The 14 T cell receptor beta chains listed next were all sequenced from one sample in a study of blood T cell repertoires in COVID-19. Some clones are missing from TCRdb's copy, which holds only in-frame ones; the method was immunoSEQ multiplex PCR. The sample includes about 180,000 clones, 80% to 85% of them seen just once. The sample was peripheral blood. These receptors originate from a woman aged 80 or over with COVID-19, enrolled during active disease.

The CDR3 DNA follows: TGTGCCAGCAGCTTCCGGACTAGCGGGGGGGCCACAGATACGCAGTATTTT. Protein product: CASSFRTSGGATDTQYF. The chain recombines TRBV5-6 with TRBJ2-3; 15 bases are shared with TRBD2. With V trimmed by 2 bases and J by 2 bases, 3 bases remained unmatched. Looked up from germline, CDR1 is SGHDT and CDR2 is YYEEEE. The CDR3 extends over 17 amino acids. Full variable domain (outside the CDR3, taken from reference TRBV5-6 and TRBJ2-3): DAGVTQSPTHLIKTRGQQVTLRCSPKSGHDTVSWYQQALGQGPQFIFQYYEEEERQRGNFPDRFSGHQFPNYSSELNVNALLLGDSALYLCASSFRTSGGATDTQYFGPGTRLTVL.

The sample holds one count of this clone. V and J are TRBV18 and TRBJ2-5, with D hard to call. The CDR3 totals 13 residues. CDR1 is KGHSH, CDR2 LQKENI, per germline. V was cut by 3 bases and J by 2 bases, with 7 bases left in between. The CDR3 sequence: CASSPALQETQYF. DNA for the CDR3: TGTGCCAGCTCACCGGCACTACAAGAGACCCAGTACTTC.

The CDR3 DNA reads as TGTGCCAGCAGTGTAATAAGGGGGAAACTGTTTTTT. This sequence encodes CASSVIRGKLFF. This sequence joins TRBV27 and TRBJ1-4, with D possibly matching TRBD1 (6 bases). The CDR3 totals 12 residues. Germline V CDR1 and CDR2: MNHEY, SMNVEV (reference sequence). V was clipped by 5 bases and J by 11 bases, with 12 bases between them. The full variable domain, completed using reference TRBV27 and TRBJ1-4, is EAQVTQNPRYLITVTGKKLTVTCSQNMNHEYMSWYRQDPGLGLRQIYYSMNVEVTDKGDVPEGYKVSRKEKRNFPLILESPSPNQTSLYFCASSVIRGKLFFGSGTQLSVL.

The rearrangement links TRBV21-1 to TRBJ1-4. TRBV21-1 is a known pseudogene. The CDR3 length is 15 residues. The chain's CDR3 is CASSKARYTGEELFF. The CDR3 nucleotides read TGTGCCAGCAGCAAAGCGAGGTATACGGGTGAGGAACTGTTTTTT.

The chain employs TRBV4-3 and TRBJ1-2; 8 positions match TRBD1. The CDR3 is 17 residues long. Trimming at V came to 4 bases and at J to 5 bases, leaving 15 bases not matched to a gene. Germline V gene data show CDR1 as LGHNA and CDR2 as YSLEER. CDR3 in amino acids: CASSRAQGGYLSYGYTF. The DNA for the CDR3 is TGCGCCAGCAGCCGAGCACAGGGGGGCTACTTAAGTTATGGCTACACCTTC.

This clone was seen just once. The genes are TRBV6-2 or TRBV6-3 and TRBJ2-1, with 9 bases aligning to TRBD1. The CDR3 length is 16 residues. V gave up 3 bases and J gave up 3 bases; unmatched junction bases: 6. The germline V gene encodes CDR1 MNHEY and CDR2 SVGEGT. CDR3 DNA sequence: TGTGCCAGCAGTTATACCGACAGGGGGGTCTACAATGAGCAGTTCTTC. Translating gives CASSYTDRGVYNEQFF.

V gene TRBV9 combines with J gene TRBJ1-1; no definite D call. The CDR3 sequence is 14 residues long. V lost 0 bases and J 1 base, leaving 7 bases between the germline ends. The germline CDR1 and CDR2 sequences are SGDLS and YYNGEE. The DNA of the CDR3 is TGTGCCAGCAGCGTAGTTAGCCAGAACACTGAAGCTTTCTTT. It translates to CASSVVSQNTEAFF.

The CDR3 DNA follows: TGTGCCAGCAGCTTAACTGAAGGGGTCGGGGGCTACACCTTC. Translated, it gives CASSLTEGVGGYTF. The V gene is TRBV7-3, the J gene TRBJ1-2; TRBD1 might be the D (5 bases). The ends were cut back, 0 bases at V and 8 bases at J, with 13 bases in the middle. Germline CDR1 reads SGHTA; CDR2 reads FQGTGA. This CDR3 contains 14 residues.

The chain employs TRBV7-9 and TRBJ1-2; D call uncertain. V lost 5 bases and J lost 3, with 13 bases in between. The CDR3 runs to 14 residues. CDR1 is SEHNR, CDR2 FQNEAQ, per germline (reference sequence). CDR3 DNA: TGTGCCAGCAGCCCAGGCCCGAGGGACTATGGCTACACCTTC. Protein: CASSPGPRDYGYTF. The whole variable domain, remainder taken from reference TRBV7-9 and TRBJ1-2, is DTGVSQNPRHKITKRGQNVTFRCDPISEHNRLYWYRQTLGQGPEFLTYFQNEAQLEKSRLLSDRFSAERPKGSFSTLEIQRTEQGDSAMYLCASSPGPRDYGYTFGSGTRLTVV.

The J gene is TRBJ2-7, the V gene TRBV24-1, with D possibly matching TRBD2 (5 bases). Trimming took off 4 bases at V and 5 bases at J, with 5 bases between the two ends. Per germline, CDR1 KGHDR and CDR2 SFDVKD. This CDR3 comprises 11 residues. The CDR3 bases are TGTGCCACCAGTGACGGGGACGAGCAGTACTTC. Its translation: CATSDGDEQYF.

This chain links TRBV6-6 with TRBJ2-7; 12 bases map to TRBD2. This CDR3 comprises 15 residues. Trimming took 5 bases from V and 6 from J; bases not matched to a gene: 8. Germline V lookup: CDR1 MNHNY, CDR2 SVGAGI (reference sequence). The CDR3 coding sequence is TGTGCCAGCAGTCCACTAGCGGGAGGCCTGGGCGAGCAGTACTTC. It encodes CASSPLAGGLGEQYF.

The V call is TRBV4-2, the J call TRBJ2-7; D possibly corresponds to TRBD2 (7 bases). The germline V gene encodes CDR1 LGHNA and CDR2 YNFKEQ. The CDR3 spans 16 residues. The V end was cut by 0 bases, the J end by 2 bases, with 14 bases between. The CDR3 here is CASSQEARGATYEQYF. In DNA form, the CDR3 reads TGTGCCAGCAGCCAAGAGGCACGGGGGGCGACCTACGAGCAGTACTTC.

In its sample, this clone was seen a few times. CDR3 bases: TGTGCCAGCAGCTCGCGACAGGGGATTAATGAAAAACTGTTTTTT. Its protein product is CASSSRQGINEKLFF. The chain carries TRBV6-2 or TRBV6-3 and TRBJ1-4; 8 bases agree with TRBD1. J was trimmed by 4 bases and V by 6 bases; bases with no gene match: 7. Germline CDR1 reads MNHEY; CDR2 reads SVGEGT. The CDR3 is 15 residues long.

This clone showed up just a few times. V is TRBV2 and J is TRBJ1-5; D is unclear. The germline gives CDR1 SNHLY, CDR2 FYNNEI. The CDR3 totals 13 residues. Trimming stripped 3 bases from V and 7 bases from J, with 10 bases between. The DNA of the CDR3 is TGTGCCAGCAGTGATGAGGGTATACAGCCCCAGCATTTT. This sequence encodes CASSDEGIQPQHF.